What follows are 4 T cell receptor beta chains derived from one specimen sequenced in a study of blood T cell repertoires in COVID-19. The data were produced by immunoSEQ multiplex PCR, yet TCRdb's version contains in-frame clones alone and is incomplete. The data hold around 130,000 clones, with 65% to 90% observed a single time. The sample taken for sequencing was peripheral blood. Every receptor here comes from a man aged 50-59 years with acute or convalescent COVID-19.

The V call is TRBV6-1, the J call TRBJ1-1, with D unclear. This CDR3 has 16 amino acids. Germline CDR1 and CDR2: MNHNS and SASEGT. The germline V and J ends were trimmed by 2 bases and 0 bases, with 13 bases remaining between them. The DNA of the CDR3 is TGTGCCAGCAGTGAATTGAGGAGATCTATGAACACTGAAGCTTTCTTT. It is translated as CASSELRRSMNTEAFF.

This clone was recorded only once. The chain joins TRBV7-8 to TRBJ1-5; no reliable D call. Germline V CDR1 and CDR2: SGHVS, FQNEAQ. This CDR3 is built from 13 residues. V lost 1 base and J lost 8, with 9 bases in between. CDR3 nucleotide sequence: TGTGCCAGCAGCTTAGGTCGGGTCGAGCCCCAGCATTTT. As protein: CASSLGRVEPQHF. Supplemented by reference TRBV7-8 and TRBJ1-5, the full variable domain reads GAGVSQSPRYKVAKRGQDVALRCDPISGHVSLFWYQQALGQGPEFLTYFQNEAQLDKSGLPSDRFFAERPEGSVSTLKIQRTQQEDSAVYLCASSLGRVEPQHFGDGTRLSIL.

The V gene is TRBV20-1, the J gene TRBJ1-1; D ambiguous. The CDR3 runs 11 residues. CDR1 is DFQATT and CDR2 is SNEGSKA in the germline V gene (reference sequence). V was clipped by 3 bases and J by 0 bases, with 2 bases between them. DNA for the CDR3: TGCAGTGCTAGCATGAACACTGAAGCTTTCTTT. Protein product: CSASMNTEAFF.

The CDR3 spells CASSFGGSSYEQYF. The CDR3 DNA sequence: TGCGCCAGCAGCTTCGGCGGTAGCTCCTACGAGCAGTACTTC. The chain uses TRBV5-1 and TRBJ2-7, with D unresolved. The CDR3 has 14 amino acids. Germline V CDR1 and CDR2: SGHRS, YFSETQ. The V gene lost 2 bases and the J gene lost 0 bases, with 9 bases spanning the gap.